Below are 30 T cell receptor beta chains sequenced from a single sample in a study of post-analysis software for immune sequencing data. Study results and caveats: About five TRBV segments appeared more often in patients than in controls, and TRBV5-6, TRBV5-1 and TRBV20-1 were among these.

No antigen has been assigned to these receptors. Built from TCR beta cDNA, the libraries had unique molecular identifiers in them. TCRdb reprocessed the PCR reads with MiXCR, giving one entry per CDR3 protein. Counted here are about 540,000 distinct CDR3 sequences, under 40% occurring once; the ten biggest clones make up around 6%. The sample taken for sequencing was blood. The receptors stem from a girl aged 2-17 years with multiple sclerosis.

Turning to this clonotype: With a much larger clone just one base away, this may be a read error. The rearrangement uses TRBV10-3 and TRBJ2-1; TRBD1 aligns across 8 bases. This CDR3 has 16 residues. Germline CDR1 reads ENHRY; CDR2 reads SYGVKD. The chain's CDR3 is CAISVQGQGTYNGQFF. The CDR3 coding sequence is TGTGCCATCAGTGTTCAAGGACAGGGAACGTACAATGGGCAGTTCTTC.

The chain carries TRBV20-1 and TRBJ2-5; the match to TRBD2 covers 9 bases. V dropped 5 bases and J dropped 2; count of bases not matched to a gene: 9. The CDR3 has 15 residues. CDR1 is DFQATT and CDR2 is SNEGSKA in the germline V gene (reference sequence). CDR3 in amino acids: CSADGGLAGQETQYF. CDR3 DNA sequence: TGCAGTGCTGACGGGGGTCTAGCGGGGCAAGAGACCCAGTACTTC.

The CDR3, as DNA: TGTGCCAGCAGCGGCAACAGGCTGAGGGAATCCTACGAGCAGTACTTC. It encodes CASSGNRLRESYEQYF. This rearrangement joins TRBV2 to TRBJ2-7; D may be TRBD1 or TRBD2 (5 bases each). V was cut by 6 bases and J by 1 base, with 19 bases left in between. CDR1 and CDR2 from the germline V gene are SNHLY and FYNNEI. CDR3 length: 16 amino acids.

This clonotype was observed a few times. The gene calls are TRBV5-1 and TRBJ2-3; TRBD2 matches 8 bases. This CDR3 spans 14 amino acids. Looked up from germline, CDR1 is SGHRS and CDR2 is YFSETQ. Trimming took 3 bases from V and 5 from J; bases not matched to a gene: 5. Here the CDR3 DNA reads TGCGCCAGCAGCTCTGCGGGGGGCCGAGATACGCAGTATTTT. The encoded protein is CASSSAGGRDTQYF.

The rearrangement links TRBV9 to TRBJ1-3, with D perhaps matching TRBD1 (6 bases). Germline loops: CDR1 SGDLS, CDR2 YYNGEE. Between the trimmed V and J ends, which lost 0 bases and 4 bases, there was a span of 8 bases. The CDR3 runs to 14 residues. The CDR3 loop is CASSVGTAGNTIYF. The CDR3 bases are TGTGCCAGCAGCGTAGGGACAGCCGGAAACACCATATATTTT.

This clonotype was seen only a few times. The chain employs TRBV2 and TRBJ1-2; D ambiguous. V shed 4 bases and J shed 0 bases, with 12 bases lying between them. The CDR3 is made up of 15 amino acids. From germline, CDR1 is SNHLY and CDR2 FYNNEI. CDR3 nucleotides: TGTGCCAGCAGTGGGGCCCGGGGTCCTAACTATGGCTACACCTTC. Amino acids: CASSGARGPNYGYTF.

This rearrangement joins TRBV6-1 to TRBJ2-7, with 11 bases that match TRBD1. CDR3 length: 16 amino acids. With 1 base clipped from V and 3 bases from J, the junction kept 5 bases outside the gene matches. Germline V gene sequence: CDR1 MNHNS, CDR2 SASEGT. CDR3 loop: CASSEGLGTGGYEQYF. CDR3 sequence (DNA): TGTGCCAGCAGTGAAGGATTGGGGACAGGGGGCTACGAGCAGTACTTC.

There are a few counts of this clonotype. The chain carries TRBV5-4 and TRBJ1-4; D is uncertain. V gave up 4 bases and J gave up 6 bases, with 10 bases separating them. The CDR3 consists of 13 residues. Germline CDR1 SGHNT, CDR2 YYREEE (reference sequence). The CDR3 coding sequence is TGTGCCAGCAGCCCATCGCCTGATGAAAAACTGTTTTTT. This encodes CASSPSPDEKLFF. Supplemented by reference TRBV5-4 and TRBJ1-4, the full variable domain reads ETGVTQSPTHLIKTRGQQVTLRCSSQSGHNTVSWYQQALGQGPQFIFQYYREEENGRGNFPPRFSGLQFPNYSSELNVNALELDDSALYLCASSPSPDEKLFFGSGTQLSVL.

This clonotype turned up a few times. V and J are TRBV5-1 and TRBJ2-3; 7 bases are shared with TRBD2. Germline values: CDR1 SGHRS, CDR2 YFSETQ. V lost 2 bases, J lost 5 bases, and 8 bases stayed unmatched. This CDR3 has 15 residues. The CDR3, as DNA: TGCGCCAGCAGCTTCGCGCAGGGAGGGGAAGATACGCAGTATTTT. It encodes CASSFAQGGEDTQYF.

The CDR3 here is CASSLLLTQKETQYF. CDR3 sequence (DNA): TGTGCCAGCAGCCTCTTGTTAACGCAGAAAGAGACCCAGTACTTC. The chain has TRBV7-9 and TRBJ2-5; the D is unclear. The CDR3 extends over 15 amino acids. Trimming took off 5 bases at V and 3 bases at J, with 16 bases between the two ends. Germline V gene lookup returns CDR1 SEHNR and CDR2 FQNEAQ (reference sequence). The whole variable domain, remainder taken from reference TRBV7-9 and TRBJ2-5, is DTGVSQNPRHKITKRGQNVTFRCDPISEHNRLYWYRQTLGQGPEFLTYFQNEAQLEKSRLLSDRFSAERPKGSFSTLEIQRTEQGDSAMYLCASSLLLTQKETQYFGPGTRLLVL.

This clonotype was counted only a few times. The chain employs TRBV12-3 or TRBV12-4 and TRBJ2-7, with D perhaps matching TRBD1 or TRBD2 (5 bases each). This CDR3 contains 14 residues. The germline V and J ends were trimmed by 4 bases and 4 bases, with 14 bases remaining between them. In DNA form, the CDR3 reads TGTGCCAGCAGTTCCGCGGGTGACAGATACGAGCAGTACTTC. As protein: CASSSAGDRYEQYF.

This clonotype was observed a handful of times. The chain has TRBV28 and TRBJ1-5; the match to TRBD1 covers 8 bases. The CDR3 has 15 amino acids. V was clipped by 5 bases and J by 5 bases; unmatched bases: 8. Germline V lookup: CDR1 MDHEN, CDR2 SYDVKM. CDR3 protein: CASSLDRGPDQPQHF. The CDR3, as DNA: TGTGCCAGCAGTCTTGACAGGGGCCCAGATCAGCCCCAGCATTTT.

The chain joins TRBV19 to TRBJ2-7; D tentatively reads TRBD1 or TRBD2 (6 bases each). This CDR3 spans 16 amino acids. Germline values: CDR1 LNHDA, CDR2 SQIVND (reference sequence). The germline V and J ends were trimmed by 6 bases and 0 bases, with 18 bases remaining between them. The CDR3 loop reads CASSPRGGSVSYEQYF. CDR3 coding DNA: TGTGCCAGTAGCCCCAGAGGGGGGAGTGTCTCCTACGAGCAGTACTTC.

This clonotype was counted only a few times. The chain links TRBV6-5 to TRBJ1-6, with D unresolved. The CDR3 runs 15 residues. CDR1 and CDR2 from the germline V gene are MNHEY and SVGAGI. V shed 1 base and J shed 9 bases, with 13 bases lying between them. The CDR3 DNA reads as TGTGCCAGCAGTTACTGGGTAACGCCGCGTTCACCCCTCCACTTT. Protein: CASSYWVTPRSPLHF.

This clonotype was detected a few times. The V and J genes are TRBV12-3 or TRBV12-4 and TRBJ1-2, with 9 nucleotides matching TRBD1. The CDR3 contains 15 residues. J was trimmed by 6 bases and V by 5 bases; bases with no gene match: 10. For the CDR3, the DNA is TGTGCCAGCAGTGCCTCGGACAGGGGTATCAATGGCTACACCTTC. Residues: CASSASDRGINGYTF.

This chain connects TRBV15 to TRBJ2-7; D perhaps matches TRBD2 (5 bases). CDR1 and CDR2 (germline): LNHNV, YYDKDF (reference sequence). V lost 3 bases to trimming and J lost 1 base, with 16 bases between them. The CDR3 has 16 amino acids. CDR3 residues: CATSSPAGLVSYEQYF. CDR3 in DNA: TGTGCCACCAGCAGCCCGGCTGGACTGGTGTCCTACGAGCAGTACTTC.

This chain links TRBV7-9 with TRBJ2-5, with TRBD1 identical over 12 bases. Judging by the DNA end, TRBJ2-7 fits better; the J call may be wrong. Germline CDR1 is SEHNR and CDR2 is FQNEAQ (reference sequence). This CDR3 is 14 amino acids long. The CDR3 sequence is CASSGRDRGLEQYF. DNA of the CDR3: TGTGCCAGCAGCGGCCGGGACAGGGGGCTCGAGCAGTACTTC.

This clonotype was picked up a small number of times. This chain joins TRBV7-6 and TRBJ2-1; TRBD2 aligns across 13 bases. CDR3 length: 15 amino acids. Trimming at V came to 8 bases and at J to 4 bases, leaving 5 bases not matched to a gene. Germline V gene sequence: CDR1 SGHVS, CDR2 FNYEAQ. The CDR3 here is CASEPGLAGYNEQFF. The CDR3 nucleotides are TGTGCCAGCGAGCCGGGACTAGCGGGGTACAATGAGCAGTTCTTC.

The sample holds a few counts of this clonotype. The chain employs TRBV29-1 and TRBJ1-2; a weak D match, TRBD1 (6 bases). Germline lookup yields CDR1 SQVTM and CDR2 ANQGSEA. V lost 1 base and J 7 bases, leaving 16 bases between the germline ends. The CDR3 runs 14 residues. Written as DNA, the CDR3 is TGCAGCGTTGAAGTGGGGGGGCCCGTTGTTGGCTACACCTTC. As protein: CSVEVGGPVVGYTF.

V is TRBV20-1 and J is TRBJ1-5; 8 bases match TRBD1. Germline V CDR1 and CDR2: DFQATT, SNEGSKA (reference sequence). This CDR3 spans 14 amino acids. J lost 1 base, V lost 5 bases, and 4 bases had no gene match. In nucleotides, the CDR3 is TGCAGTGCTGCGAGGACAGGGAGCAATCAGCCCCAGCATTTT. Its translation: CSAARTGSNQPQHF.

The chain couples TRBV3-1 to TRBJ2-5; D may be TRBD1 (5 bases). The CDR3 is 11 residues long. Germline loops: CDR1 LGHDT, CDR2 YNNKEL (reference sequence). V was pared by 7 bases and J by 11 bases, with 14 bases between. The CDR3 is CASTFQGEQYF. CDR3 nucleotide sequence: TGTGCCAGCACCTTTCAGGGTGAGCAGTACTTC.

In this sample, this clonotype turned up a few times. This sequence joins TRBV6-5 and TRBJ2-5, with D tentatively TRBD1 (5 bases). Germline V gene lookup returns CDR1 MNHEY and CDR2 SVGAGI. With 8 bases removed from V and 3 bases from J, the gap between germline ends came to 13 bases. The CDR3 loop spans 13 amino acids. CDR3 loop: CASALLREETQYF. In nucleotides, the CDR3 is TGTGCCAGCGCCCTACTCAGGGAAGAGACCCAGTACTTC.

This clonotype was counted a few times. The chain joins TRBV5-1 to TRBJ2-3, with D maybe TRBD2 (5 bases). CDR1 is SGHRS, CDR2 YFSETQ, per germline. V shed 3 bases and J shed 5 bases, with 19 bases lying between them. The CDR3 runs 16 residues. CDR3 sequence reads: CASSSRSTGEGDTQYF. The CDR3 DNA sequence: TGCGCCAGCAGCTCGCGAAGTACCGGCGAGGGAGATACGCAGTATTTT.

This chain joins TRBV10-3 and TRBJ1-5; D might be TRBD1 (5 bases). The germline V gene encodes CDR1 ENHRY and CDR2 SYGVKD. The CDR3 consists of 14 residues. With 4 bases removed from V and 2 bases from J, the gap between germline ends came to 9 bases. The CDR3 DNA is TGTGCCATCAGTGTGACGGGGGGCAATCAGCCCCAGCATTTT. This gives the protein CAISVTGGNQPQHF.

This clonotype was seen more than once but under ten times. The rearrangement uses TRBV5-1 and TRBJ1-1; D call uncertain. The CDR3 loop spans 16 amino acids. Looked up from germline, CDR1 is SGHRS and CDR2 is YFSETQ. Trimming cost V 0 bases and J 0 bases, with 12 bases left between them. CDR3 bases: TGCGCCAGCAGCTTGGGGCAGACTGCATTGAACACTGAAGCTTTCTTT. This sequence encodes CASSLGQTALNTEAFF.

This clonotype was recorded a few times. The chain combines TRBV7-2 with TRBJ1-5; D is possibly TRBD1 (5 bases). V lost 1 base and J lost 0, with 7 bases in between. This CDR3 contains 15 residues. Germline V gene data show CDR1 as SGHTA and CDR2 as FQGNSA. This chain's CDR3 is CASSLGQHSNQPQHF. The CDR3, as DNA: TGTGCCAGCAGCTTAGGACAGCATAGCAATCAGCCCCAGCATTTT.

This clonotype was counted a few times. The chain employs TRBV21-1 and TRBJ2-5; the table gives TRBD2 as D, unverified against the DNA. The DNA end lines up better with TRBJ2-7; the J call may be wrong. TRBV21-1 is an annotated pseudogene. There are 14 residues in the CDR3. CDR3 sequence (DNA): TGTGCCAGCAGCTCCAGGTTCGGAGTCCGCGAGCAGTACTTC. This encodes CASSSRFGVREQYF.

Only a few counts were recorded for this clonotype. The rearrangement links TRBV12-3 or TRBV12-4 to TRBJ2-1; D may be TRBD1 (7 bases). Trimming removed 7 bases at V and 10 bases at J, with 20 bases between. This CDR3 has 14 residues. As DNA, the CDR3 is TGTGCCAGCACCCCCTTTGGAGGGGGCAAAGAGCAGTTCTTC. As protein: CASTPFGGGKEQFF.

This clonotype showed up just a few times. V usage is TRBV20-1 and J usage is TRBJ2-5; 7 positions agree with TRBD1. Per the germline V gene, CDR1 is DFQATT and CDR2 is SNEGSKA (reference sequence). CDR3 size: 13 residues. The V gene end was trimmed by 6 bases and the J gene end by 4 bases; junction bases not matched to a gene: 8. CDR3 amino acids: CSAWTGAAETQYF. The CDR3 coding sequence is TGCAGTGCCTGGACAGGAGCCGCAGAGACCCAGTACTTC.

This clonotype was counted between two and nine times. The CDR3 loop is CASSRPGQGAPSYTF. In nucleotides, the CDR3 is TGTGCCAGCAGTCGACCGGGACAGGGGGCGCCTAGCTACACCTTC. This chain joins TRBV27 and TRBJ1-2, with 12 positions matching TRBD1. Germline V gene sequence: CDR1 MNHEY, CDR2 SMNVEV (reference sequence). Trimming cost V 5 bases and J 9 bases; bases outside gene matches: 10. CDR3 length: 15 amino acids.